This TCR beta chain was profiled in a study of blood T cell repertoires in COVID-19. Study at large: Samples came from the United States, Italy and Spain, spanning acute and convalescent COVID-19. PBMCs, B-cell-depleted T cells, or T cells provided the cDNA or gDNA that made up the material.

This CDR3 spans 15 amino acids. V lost 0 bases and J 4 bases, leaving 9 bases between the germline ends. CDR1 is LNHNV, CDR2 YYDKDF, per germline (reference sequence). In the authors' workflow: Nucleated cell counts were estimated from reference gene primer amplification. Clones were sequenced by immunoSEQ multiplex PCR, and TCRdb holds only the in-frame ones, with some missing. The D gene and trimming were derived from the DNA, and the V and J assignments and clone size from that table. This table holds 250,000 to 300,000 clones, about nine tenths found once. The rearrangement links TRBV15 to TRBJ1-4, with D maybe TRBD1 (5 bases). This clonotype originated in a man younger than 35 who had recovered from COVID-19. The specimen was PBMCs or T cells enriched from blood (not recorded which). As DNA, the CDR3 is TGTGCCACCAGCAGAGATGACAGACTTAATGAAAAACTGTTTTTT. Its translation is CATSRDDRLNEKLFF.